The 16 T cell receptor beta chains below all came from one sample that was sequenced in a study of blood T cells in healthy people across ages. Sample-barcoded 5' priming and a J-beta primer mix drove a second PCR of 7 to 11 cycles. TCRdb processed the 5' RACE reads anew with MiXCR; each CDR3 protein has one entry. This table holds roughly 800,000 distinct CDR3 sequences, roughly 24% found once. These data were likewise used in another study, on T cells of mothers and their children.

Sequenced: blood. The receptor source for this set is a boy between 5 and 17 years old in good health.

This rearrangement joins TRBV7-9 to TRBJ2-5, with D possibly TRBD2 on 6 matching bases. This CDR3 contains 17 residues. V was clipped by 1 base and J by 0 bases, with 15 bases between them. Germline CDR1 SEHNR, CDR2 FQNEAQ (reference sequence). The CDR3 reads CASSLVDGGEYQETQYF. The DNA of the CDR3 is TGTGCCAGCAGCTTAGTCGACGGCGGGGAGTACCAAGAGACCCAGTACTTC.

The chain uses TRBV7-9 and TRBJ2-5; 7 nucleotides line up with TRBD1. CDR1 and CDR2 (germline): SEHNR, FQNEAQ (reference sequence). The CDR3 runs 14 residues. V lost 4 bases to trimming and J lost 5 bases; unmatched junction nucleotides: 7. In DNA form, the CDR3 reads TGTGCCAGCAGCTCCCAGGGGGTCTGGGAGACCCAGTACTTC. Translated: CASSSQGVWETQYF.

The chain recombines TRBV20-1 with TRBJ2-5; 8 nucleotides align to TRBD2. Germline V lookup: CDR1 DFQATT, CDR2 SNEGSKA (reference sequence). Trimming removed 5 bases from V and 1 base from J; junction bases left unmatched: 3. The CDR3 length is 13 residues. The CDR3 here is CSAAGGAQETQYF. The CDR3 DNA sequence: TGCAGTGCTGCCGGGGGGGCCCAAGAGACCCAGTACTTC.

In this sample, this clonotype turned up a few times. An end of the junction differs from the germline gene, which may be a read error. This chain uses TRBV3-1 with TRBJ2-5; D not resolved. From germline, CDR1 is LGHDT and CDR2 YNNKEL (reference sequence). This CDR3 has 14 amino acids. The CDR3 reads CASSQRGNQGTQYF. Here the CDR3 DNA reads TGTGCCAGCAGCCAACGTGGAAACCAAGGGACCCAGTACTTC.

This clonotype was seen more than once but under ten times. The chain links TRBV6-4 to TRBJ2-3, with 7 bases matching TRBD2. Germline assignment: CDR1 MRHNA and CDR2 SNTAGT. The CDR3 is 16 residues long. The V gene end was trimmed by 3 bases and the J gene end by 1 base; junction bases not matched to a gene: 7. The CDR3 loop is CASSEVEAGGTDTQYF. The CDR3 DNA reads TGTGCCAGCAGTGAAGTTGAGGCGGGGGGCACAGATACGCAGTATTTT.

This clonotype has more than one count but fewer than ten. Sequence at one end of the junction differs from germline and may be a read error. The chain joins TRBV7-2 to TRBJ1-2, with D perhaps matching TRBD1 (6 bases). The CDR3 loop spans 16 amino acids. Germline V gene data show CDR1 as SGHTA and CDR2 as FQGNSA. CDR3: CAGSFYQRGANYGYTF. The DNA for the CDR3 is TGTGCCGGCAGCTTTTACCAGAGGGGGGCTAACTATGGCTACACCTTC.

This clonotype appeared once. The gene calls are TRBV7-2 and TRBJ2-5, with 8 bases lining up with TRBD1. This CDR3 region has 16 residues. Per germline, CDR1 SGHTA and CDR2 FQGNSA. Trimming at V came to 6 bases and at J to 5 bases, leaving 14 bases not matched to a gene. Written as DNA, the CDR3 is TGTGCCAGCAGGCGCGGTACACAGGGGGTGGGGGAGACCCAGTACTTC. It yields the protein CASRRGTQGVGETQYF. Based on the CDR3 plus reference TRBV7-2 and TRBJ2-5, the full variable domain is GAGVSQSPSNKVTEKGKDVELRCDPISGHTALYWYRQSLGQGLEFLIYFQGNSAPDKSGLPSDRFSAERTGGSVSTLTIQRTQQEDSAVYLCASRRGTQGVGETQYFGPGTRLLVL.

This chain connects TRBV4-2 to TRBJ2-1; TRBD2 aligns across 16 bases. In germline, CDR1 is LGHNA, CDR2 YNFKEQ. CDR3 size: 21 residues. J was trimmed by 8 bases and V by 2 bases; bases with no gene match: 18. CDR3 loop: CASSQPLAGTSGGAFLYEQFF. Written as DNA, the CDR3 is TGTGCCAGCAGCCAACCCCTTGCGGGGACTAGCGGGGGGGCTTTTTTGTATGAGCAGTTCTTC.

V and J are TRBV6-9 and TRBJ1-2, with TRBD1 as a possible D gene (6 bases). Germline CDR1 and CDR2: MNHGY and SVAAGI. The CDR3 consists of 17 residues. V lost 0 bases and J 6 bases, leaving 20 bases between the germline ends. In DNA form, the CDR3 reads TGTGCCAGCAGTTATTCGGGGGGGGCCCAGGCAGAGAATGGCTACACCTTC. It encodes CASSYSGGAQAENGYTF.

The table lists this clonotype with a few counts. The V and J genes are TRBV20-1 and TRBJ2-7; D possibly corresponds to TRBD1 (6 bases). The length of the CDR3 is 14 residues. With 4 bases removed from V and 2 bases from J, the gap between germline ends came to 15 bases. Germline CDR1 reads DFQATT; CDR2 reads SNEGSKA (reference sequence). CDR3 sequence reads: CSATRGQPPYEQYF. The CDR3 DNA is TGCAGTGCTACAAGGGGACAACCACCCTACGAGCAGTACTTC.

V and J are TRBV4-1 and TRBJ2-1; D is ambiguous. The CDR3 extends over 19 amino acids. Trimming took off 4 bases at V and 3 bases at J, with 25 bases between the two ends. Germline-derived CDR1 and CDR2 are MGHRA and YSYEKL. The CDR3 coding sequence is TGCGCCAGCAGCCGACTTAGGGATGAAGCTCACAAATACTACAATGAGCAGTTCTTC. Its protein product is CASSRLRDEAHKYYNEQFF.

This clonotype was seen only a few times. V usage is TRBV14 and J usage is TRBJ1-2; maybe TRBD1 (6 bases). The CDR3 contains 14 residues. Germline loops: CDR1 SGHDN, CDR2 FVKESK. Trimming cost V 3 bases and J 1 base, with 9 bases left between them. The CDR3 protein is CASSQLDSNYGYTF. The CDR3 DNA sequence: TGTGCCAGCAGCCAGCTGGACAGTAACTATGGCTACACCTTC.

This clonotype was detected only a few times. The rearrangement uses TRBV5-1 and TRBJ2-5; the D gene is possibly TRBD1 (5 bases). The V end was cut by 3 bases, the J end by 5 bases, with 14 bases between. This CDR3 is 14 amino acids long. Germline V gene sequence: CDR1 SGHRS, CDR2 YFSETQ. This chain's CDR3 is CASSSEQGSETQYF. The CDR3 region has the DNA TGCGCCAGCAGCTCGGAGCAGGGTTCGGAGACCCAGTACTTC. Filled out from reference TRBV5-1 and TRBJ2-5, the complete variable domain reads KAGVTQTPRYLIKTRGQQVTLSCSPISGHRSVSWYQQTPGQGLQFLFEYFSETQRNKGNFPGRFSGRQFSNSRSEMNVSTLELGDSALYLCASSSEQGSETQYFGPGTRLLVL.

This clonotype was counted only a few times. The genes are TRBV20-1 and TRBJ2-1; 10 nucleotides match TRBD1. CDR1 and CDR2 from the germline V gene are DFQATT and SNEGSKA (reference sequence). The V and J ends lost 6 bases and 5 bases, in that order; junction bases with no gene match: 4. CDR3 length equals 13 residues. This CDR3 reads CSAGGQGNNEQFF. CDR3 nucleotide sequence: TGCAGTGCAGGGGGACAGGGGAACAATGAGCAGTTCTTC.

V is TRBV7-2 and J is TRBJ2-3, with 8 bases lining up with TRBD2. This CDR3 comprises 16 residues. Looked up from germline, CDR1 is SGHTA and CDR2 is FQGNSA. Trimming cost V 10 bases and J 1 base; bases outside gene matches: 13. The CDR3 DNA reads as TGTGCCACCTTCGGGAGCGGGAGCGGGGGCACAGATACGCAGTATTTT. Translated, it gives CATFGSGSGGTDTQYF.

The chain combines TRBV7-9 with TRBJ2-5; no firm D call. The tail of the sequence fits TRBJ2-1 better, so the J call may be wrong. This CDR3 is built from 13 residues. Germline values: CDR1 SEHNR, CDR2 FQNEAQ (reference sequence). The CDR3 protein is CASSTEPNHEQFF. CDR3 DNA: TGTGCCAGCAGCACCGAACCTAACCATGAGCAGTTCTTC.